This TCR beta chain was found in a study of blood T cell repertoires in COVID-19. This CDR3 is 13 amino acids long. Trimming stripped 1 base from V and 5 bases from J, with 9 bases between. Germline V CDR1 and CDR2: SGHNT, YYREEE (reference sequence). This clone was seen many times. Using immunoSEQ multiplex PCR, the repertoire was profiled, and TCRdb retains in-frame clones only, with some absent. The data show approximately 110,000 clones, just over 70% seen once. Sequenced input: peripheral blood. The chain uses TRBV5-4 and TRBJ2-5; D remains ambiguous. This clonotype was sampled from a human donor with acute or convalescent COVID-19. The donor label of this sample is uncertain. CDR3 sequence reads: CASSLFPLETQYF. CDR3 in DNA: TGTGCCAGCAGCTTGTTCCCTCTGGAGACCCAGTACTTC.